The T cell receptor (beta chain) under discussion was sequenced for a study of human T cells and chemical hapten exposure. Turning to the study itself: Patients got weekly scalp diphenylcyclopropenone doses over the roughly 22-week study. Findings of the study overall: Expanded TCRs created a significantly greater count of big CDR3 similarity clusters than controls did.

This clonotype was observed many times. Antigen specificity is unknown. Time point given: patch test 3, about 24 weeks after DPC sensitization. Described treatment: therapeutic diphenylcyclopropenone sensitization with weekly scalp DPC. Unseparated into fractions, whole blood served as the source from which total RNA was extracted. The study used a library that attached unique molecular identifiers to individual cDNA molecules. Each CDR3 protein is one row after TCRdb ran MiXCR on the RACE reads. The sample yields roughly 90,000 distinct CDR3 sequences, approximately 11% seen once. Germline lookup yields CDR1 DFQATT and CDR2 SNEGSKA (reference sequence). J gave up 2 bases and V 5 bases, and 9 bases lay outside the gene matches. CDR3 length: 15 residues.

V is TRBV20-1 and J is TRBJ2-7; 10 bases are shared with TRBD2. This TCR derives from a woman aged 25-40 years with alopecia areata. Some clones in this sample may be carry-over from other donors' samples. The material sequenced was whole blood, taken in connection with sensitization to the hapten diphenylcyclopropenone (DPC). The CDR3 bases are TGCAGTGCTTTGTCCGGGACTAGCGCGACCTACGAGCAGTACTTC. Residues: CSALSGTSATYEQYF.